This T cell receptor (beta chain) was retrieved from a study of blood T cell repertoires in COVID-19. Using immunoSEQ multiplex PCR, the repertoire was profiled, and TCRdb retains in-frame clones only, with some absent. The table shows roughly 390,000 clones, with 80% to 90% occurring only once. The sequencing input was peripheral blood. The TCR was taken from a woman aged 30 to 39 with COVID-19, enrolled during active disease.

The CDR3 protein is CATRLRGQSGELFF. CDR3 sequence (DNA): TGTGCCACCAGGCTCAGGGGGCAGTCCGGGGAGCTGTTTTTT. This chain uses TRBV15 with TRBJ2-2; 8 nucleotides agree with TRBD1. CDR1 is LNHNV, CDR2 YYDKDF, per germline (reference sequence). V was pared by 6 bases and J by 6 bases, with 6 bases of the junction left unmatched. The CDR3 spans 14 residues. The full variable domain, completed using reference TRBV15 and TRBJ2-2, is DAMVIQNPRYQVTQFGKPVTLSCSQTLNHNVMYWYQQKSSQAPKLLFHYYDKDFNNEADTPDNFQSRRPNTSFCFLDIRSPGLGDTAMYLCATRLRGQSGELFFGEGSRLTVL.